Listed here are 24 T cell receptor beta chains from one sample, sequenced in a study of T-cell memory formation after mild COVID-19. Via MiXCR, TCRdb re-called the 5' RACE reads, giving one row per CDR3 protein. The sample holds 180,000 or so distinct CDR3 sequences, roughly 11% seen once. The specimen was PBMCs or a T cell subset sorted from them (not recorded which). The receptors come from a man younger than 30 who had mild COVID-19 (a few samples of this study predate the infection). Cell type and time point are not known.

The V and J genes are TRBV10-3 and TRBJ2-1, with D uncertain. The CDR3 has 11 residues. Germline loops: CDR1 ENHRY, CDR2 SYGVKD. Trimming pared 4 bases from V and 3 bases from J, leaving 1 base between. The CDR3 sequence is CAISVYNEQFF. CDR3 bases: TGTGCCATCAGTGTCTACAATGAGCAGTTCTTC.

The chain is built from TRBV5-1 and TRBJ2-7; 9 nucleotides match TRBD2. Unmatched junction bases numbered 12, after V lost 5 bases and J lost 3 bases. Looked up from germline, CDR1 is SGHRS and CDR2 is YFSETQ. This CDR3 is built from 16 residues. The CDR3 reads CASSEDRLAAGYEQYF. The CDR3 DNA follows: TGCGCCAGCAGTGAAGATCGACTAGCGGCTGGCTACGAGCAGTACTTC. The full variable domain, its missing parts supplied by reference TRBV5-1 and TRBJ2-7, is KAGVTQTPRYLIKTRGQQVTLSCSPISGHRSVSWYQQTPGQGLQFLFEYFSETQRNKGNFPGRFSGRQFSNSRSEMNVSTLELGDSALYLCASSEDRLAAGYEQYFGPGTRLTVT.

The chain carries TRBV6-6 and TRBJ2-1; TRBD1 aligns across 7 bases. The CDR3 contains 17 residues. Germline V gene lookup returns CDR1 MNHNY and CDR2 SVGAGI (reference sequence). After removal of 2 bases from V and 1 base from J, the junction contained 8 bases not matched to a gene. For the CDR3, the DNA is TGTGCCAGCAGTTACCTCGGGACAGTCTTATCCTACAATGAGCAGTTCTTC. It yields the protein CASSYLGTVLSYNEQFF.

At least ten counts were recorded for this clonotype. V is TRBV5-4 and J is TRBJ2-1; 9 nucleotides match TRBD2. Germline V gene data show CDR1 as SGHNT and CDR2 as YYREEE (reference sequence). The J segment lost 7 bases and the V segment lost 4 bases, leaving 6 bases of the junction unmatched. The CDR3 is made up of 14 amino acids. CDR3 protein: CASSPGLAWNEQFF. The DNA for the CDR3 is TGTGCCAGCAGCCCCGGACTAGCGTGGAATGAGCAGTTCTTC. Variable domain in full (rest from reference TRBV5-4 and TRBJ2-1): ETGVTQSPTHLIKTRGQQVTLRCSSQSGHNTVSWYQQALGQGPQFIFQYYREEENGRGNFPPRFSGLQFPNYSSELNVNALELDDSALYLCASSPGLAWNEQFFGPGTRLTVL.

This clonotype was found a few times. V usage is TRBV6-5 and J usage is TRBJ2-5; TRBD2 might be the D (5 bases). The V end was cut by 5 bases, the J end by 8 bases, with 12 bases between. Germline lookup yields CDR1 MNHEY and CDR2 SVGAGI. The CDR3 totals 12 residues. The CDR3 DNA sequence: TGTGCCAGCAGTCAGTCGGGGTATACCCAGTACTTC. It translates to CASSQSGYTQYF.

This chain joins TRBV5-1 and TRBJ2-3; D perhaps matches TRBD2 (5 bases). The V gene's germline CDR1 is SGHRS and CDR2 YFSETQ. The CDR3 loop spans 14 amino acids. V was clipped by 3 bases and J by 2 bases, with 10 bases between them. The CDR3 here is CASSSDSYTDTQYF. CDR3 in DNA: TGCGCCAGCAGCTCGGACTCGTACACAGATACGCAGTATTTT.

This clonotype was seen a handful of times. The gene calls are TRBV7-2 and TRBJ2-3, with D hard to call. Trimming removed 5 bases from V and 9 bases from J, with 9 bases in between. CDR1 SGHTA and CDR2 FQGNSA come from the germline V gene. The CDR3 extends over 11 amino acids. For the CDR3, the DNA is TGTGCCAGCAGCCGCCTTGGGACGCAGTATTTT. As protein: CASSRLGTQYF. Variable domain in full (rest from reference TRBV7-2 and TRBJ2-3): GAGVSQSPSNKVTEKGKDVELRCDPISGHTALYWYRQSLGQGLEFLIYFQGNSAPDKSGLPSDRFSAERTGGSVSTLTIQRTQQEDSAVYLCASSRLGTQYFGPGTRLTVL.

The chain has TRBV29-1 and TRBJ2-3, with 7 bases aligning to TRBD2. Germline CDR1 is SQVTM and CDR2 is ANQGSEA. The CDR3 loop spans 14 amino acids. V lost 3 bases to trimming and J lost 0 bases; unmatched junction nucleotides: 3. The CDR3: CSVDSRGSTDTQYF. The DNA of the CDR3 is TGCAGCGTTGACTCGCGGGGGAGCACAGATACGCAGTATTTT.

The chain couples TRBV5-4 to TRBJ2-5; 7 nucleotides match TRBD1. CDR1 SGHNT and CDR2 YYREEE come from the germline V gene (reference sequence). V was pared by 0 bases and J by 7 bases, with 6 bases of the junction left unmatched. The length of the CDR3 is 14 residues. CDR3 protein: CASSLEGGPRTQYF. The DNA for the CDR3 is TGTGCCAGCAGCTTGGAAGGGGGCCCCAGGACCCAGTACTTC.

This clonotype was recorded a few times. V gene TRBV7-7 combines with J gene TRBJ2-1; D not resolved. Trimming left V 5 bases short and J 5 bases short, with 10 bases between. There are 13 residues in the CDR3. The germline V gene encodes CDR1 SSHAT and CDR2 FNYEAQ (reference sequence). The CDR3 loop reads CASSTDWDNEQFF. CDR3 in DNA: TGTGCCAGCAGCACAGACTGGGACAATGAGCAGTTCTTC.

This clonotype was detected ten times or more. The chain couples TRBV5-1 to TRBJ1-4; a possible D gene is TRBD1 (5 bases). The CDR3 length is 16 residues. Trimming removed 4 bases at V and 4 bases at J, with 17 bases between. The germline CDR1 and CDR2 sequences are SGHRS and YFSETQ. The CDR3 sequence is CASSELGLGDNEKLFF. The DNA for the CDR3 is TGCGCCAGCAGCGAGCTTGGCTTGGGGGATAATGAAAAACTGTTTTTT.

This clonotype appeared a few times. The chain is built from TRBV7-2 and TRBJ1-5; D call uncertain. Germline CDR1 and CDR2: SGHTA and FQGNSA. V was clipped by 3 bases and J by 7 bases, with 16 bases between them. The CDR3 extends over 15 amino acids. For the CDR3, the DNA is TGTGCCAGCAGCTTCGCCCGGAGGGAGGAACAGCCCCAGCATTTT. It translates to CASSFARREEQPQHF.

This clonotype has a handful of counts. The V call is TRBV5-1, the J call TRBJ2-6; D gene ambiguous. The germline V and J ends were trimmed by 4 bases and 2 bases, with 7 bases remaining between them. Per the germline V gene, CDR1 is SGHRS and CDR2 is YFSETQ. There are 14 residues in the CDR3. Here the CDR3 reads CASSQDPGANVLTF. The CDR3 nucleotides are TGCGCCAGCAGCCAGGACCCTGGGGCCAACGTCCTGACTTTC.

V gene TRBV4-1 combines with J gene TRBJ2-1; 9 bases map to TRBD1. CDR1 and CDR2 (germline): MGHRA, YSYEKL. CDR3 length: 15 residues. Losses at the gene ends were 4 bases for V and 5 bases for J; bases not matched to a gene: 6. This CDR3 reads CASSRPGQGNNEQFF. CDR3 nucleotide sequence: TGCGCCAGCAGCCGTCCGGGACAGGGAAACAATGAGCAGTTCTTC.

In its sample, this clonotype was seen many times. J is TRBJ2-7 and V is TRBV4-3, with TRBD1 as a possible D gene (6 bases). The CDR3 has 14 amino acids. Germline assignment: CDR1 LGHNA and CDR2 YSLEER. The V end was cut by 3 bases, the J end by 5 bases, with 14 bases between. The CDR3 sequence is CASSQEQGSDEQYF. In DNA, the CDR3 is TGCGCCAGCAGCCAGGAACAGGGTTCCGACGAGCAGTACTTC.

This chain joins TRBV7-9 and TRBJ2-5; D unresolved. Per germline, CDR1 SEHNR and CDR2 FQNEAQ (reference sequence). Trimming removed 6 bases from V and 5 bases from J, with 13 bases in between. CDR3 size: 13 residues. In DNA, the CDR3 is TGTGCCAGCAGGGGTCAGTCGTCGGAGACCCAGTACTTC. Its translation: CASRGQSSETQYF. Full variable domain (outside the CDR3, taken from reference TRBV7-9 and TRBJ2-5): DTGVSQNPRHKITKRGQNVTFRCDPISEHNRLYWYRQTLGQGPEFLTYFQNEAQLEKSRLLSDRFSAERPKGSFSTLEIQRTEQGDSAMYLCASRGQSSETQYFGPGTRLLVL.

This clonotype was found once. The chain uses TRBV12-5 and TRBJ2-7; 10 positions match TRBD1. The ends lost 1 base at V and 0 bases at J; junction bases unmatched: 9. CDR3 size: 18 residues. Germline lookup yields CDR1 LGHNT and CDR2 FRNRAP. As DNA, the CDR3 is TGTGCTAGTGGTTTGGCGGACAGGGGGTGGATGAGCTCCTACGAGCAGTACTTC. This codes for CASGLADRGWMSSYEQYF.

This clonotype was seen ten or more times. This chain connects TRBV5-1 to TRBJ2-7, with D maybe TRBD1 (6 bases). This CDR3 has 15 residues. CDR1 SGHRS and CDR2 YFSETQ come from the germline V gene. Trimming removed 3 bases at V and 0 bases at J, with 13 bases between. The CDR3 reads CASSSPTGSSYEQYF. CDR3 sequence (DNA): TGCGCCAGCAGCTCTCCCACAGGGAGCTCCTACGAGCAGTACTTC.

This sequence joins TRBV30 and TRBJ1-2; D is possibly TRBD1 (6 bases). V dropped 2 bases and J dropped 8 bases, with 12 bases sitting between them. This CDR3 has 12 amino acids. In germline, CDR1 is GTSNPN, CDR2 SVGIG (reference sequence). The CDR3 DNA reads TGTGCCTGGAGTACAGGGATCCGGGGCTACACCTTC. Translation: CAWSTGIRGYTF.

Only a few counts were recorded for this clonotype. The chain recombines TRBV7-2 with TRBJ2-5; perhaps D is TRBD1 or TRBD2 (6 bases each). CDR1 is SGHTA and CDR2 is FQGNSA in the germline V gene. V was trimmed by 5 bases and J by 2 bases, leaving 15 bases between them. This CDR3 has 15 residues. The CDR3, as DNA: TGTGCCAGCAGCCCATCCCGGGGGCATCAAGAGACCCAGTACTTC. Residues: CASSPSRGHQETQYF.

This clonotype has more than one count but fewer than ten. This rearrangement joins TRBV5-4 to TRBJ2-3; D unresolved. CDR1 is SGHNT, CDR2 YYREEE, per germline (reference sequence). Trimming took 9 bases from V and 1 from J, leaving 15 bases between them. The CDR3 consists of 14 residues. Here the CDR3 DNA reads TGTGCCACCTCGCCAGGTAGCCGCACAGATACGCAGTATTTT. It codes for CATSPGSRTDTQYF.

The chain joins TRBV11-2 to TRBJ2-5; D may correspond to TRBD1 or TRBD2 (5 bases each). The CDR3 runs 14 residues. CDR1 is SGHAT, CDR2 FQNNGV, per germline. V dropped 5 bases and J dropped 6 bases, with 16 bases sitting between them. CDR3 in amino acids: CASSPGPQRQTQYF. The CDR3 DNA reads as TGTGCCAGCAGCCCGGGACCGCAACGGCAGACCCAGTACTTC.

The CDR3 sequence: CATSDPTGTDTQYF. Written as DNA, the CDR3 is TGTGCCACCAGTGACCCAACAGGGACAGATACGCAGTATTTT. The chain recombines TRBV24-1 with TRBJ2-3; a weak D match, TRBD1 (6 bases). Germline CDR1 is KGHDR and CDR2 is SFDVKD. The CDR3 consists of 14 residues. Deletions cut 4 bases from V and 3 bases from J, with 10 bases between.

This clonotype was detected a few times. CDR3 residues: CSAQSWGRETQYF. CDR3 DNA sequence: TGCAGTGCCCAAAGTTGGGGGCGAGAGACCCAGTACTTC. The rearrangement joins TRBV20-1 to TRBJ2-5, with D perhaps TRBD1 (6 bases). The germline gives CDR1 DFQATT, CDR2 SNEGSKA (reference sequence). The ends were cut back, 6 bases at V and 4 bases at J, with 15 bases in the middle. The CDR3 sequence is 13 residues long.